Listed below are T cell receptor beta chains from one sample, sequenced in a study of CD8+ T cells in alopecia areata. Profiling relied on immunoSEQ multiplex PCR, and the TCRdb table lists in-frame clones only, not all of them. The data contain under 150,000 clones, less than 70% of them seen just once; the ten biggest clones take up 3% to 3.5%. This material consisted of CD4+ T cells sorted from blood, taken at week 24, from a patient treated with tofacitinib. The receptors come from a human donor with alopecia areata. The CDR3 runs from the conserved cysteine through the conserved F or W. A D gene is named only where the DNA matches it firmly. Not all rows give a size; the values are once, few, many and, for expanded clones, a class.

clone size: .; V gene: TRBV7-2; D gene: .; J gene: TRBJ2-5; CDR3 protein: CASSLDRAHGAQYF; CDR3 DNA: TGTGCCAGCAGCTTAGACAGGGCCCACGGGGCCCAGTACTTC
clone size: few; V gene: TRBV4-1; D gene: .; J gene: TRBJ2-3; CDR3 protein: CASSQGRGQDTQYF; CDR3 DNA: TGCGCCAGCAGCCAAGGGCGGGGACAAGATACGCAGTATTTT
clone size: .; V gene: TRBV29-1; D gene: TRBD2; J gene: TRBJ2-5; CDR3 protein: CSARLAGGETQYF; CDR3 DNA: TGCAGCGCCAGACTAGCGGGGGGAGAGACCCAGTACTTC
clone size: .; V gene: TRBV2; D gene: .; J gene: TRBJ2-2; CDR3 protein: CASSEGGPNTEELFF; CDR3 DNA: TGTGCCAGCAGTGAAGGGGGGCCAAACACCGAGGAGCTGTTTTTT
clone size: .; V gene: TRBV27; D gene: .; J gene: TRBJ1-2; CDR3 protein: CASSLWNGASGYTF; CDR3 DNA: TGTGCCAGCAGTTTATGGAACGGGGCAAGTGGCTACACCTTC
clone size: .; V gene: TRBV30; D gene: .; J gene: TRBJ2-5; CDR3 protein: CAWSQGSETQYF; CDR3 DNA: TGTGCCTGGAGTCAGGGGTCAGAGACCCAGTACTTC
clone size: few; V gene: TRBV7-9; D gene: .; J gene: TRBJ2-4; CDR3 protein: CASSLAGTDIQYF; CDR3 DNA: TGTGCCAGCAGCTTAGCCGGGACGGATATTCAGTACTTC
clone size: few; V gene: TRBV30; D gene: .; J gene: TRBJ1-6; CDR3 protein: CAWSLAGHFNSPLHF; CDR3 DNA: TGTGCCTGGAGTTTAGCCGGACATTTCAATTCACCCCTCCACTTT
clone size: few; V gene: TRBV2; D gene: .; J gene: TRBJ2-4; CDR3 protein: CASSEGARNIQYF; CDR3 DNA: TGTGCCAGCAGTGAGGGGGCAAGGAACATTCAGTACTTC
clone size: .; V gene: TRBV20-1; D gene: .; J gene: TRBJ2-5; CDR3 protein: CSASAKETQYF; CDR3 DNA: TGCAGTGCTAGTGCCAAAGAGACCCAGTACTTC
clone size: .; V gene: TRBV25-1; D gene: TRBD1; J gene: TRBJ2-7; CDR3 protein: CASSYFGTGGRNEQYF; CDR3 DNA: TGTGCCAGCTCCTACTTCGGGACAGGTGGCCGAAACGAGCAGTACTTC
clone size: .; V gene: TRBV5-4; D gene: TRBD1; J gene: TRBJ2-1; CDR3 protein: CASSFRQGANEQFF; CDR3 DNA: TGTGCCAGCAGCTTCCGACAGGGGGCTAATGAGCAGTTCTTC
clone size: .; V gene: TRBV4-1; D gene: .; J gene: TRBJ1-2; CDR3 protein: CASSQARFYGYTF; CDR3 DNA: TGCGCCAGCAGCCAAGCCCGATTCTATGGCTACACCTTC
clone size: .; V gene: TRBV4-1; D gene: TRBD2; J gene: TRBJ2-3; CDR3 protein: CASSQDRGGGAAGDTQYF; CDR3 DNA: TGCGCCAGCAGCCAAGATCGCGGCGGGGGGGCTGCCGGGGATACGCAGTATTTT
clone size: once; V gene: TRBV4-2; D gene: TRBD1; J gene: TRBJ1-6; CDR3 protein: CASRLGRGQYNSPLHF; CDR3 DNA: TGTGCCAGCAGACTTGGACGGGGACAGTATAATTCACCCCTCCACTTT
clone size: few; V gene: TRBV7-2; D gene: .; J gene: TRBJ1-4; CDR3 protein: CASSQDKSNEKLFF; CDR3 DNA: TGTGCCAGCAGTCAGGACAAATCTAATGAAAAACTGTTTTTT
clone size: .; V gene: TRBV29-1; D gene: .; J gene: TRBJ1-2; CDR3 protein: CSVSGGRATGYTF; CDR3 DNA: TGCAGCGTTAGCGGGGGTCGGGCTACTGGCTACACCTTC
clone size: .; V gene: TRBV20-1; D gene: .; J gene: TRBJ1-3; CDR3 protein: CSANSGNTIYF; CDR3 DNA: TGCAGTGCCAATTCTGGAAACACCATATATTTT
clone size: .; V gene: TRBV27; D gene: .; J gene: TRBJ1-1; CDR3 protein: CASSFKGNTEAFF; CDR3 DNA: TGTGCCAGCAGCTTTAAGGGGAACACTGAAGCTTTCTTT
clone size: .; V gene: TRBV7-2; D gene: .; J gene: TRBJ2-3; CDR3 protein: CASSSGPSVAYSTDTQYF; CDR3 DNA: TGTGCCAGCAGCTCAGGGCCATCGGTAGCGTACAGCACAGATACGCAGTATTTT
clone size: .; V gene: TRBV2; D gene: .; J gene: TRBJ2-3; CDR3 protein: CASSERNTQYF; CDR3 DNA: TGTGCCAGCAGTGAGAGGAATACGCAGTATTTT
clone size: once; V gene: TRBV18; D gene: TRBD1; J gene: TRBJ2-5; CDR3 protein: CASSPLGQGQETQYF; CDR3 DNA: TGTGCCAGCTCACCTTTGGGACAGGGCCAAGAGACCCAGTACTTC
clone size: few; V gene: TRBV29-1; D gene: .; J gene: TRBJ1-1; CDR3 protein: CSVSSLAGTEAFF; CDR3 DNA: TGCAGCGTTTCGTCTCTGGCAGGGACTGAAGCTTTCTTT
clone size: few; V gene: TRBV30; D gene: .; J gene: TRBJ2-5; CDR3 protein: CAWSRSETQYF; CDR3 DNA: TGTGCCTGGAGTCGGAGCGAGACCCAGTACTTC
clone size: once; V gene: TRBV4-3; D gene: TRBD2; J gene: TRBJ2-7; CDR3 protein: CASSLSGGTSYEQYF; CDR3 DNA: TGCGCCAGCAGCCTAAGCGGGGGGACCTCCTACGAGCAGTACTTC
clone size: .; V gene: TRBV7-2; D gene: .; J gene: TRBJ2-5; CDR3 protein: CASSSRVQETQYF; CDR3 DNA: TGTGCCAGCAGCTCCAGGGTACAGGAGACCCAGTACTTC
clone size: once; V gene: TRBV5-1; D gene: .; J gene: TRBJ1-1; CDR3 protein: CASSLGSGARDLTEAFF; CDR3 DNA: TGCGCCAGCAGCTTGGGATCGGGGGCGCGGGATTTGACTGAAGCTTTCTTT
clone size: .; V gene: TRBV29-1; D gene: .; J gene: TRBJ1-1; CDR3 protein: CSVSNTEAFF; CDR3 DNA: TGCAGCGTCTCGAACACTGAAGCTTTCTTT
clone size: .; V gene: TRBV5-4; D gene: TRBD2; J gene: TRBJ2-1; CDR3 protein: CASSLSSGGNPYNEQFF; CDR3 DNA: TGTGCCAGCAGCTTGAGTAGCGGGGGTAACCCCTACAATGAGCAGTTCTTC
clone size: .; V gene: TRBV30; D gene: .; J gene: TRBJ1-5; CDR3 protein: CAWSGTVGGPQHF; CDR3 DNA: TGTGCCTGGAGCGGGACCGTCGGGGGGCCCCAGCATTTT
clone size: .; V gene: TRBV19; D gene: .; J gene: TRBJ2-3; CDR3 protein: CASSIEGAWGVKDTQYF; CDR3 DNA: TGTGCCAGTAGTATAGAGGGTGCTTGGGGCGTGAAAGATACGCAGTATTTT
clone size: few; V gene: TRBV19; D gene: TRBD1; J gene: TRBJ1-2; CDR3 protein: CASSTASGGTFYGYTF; CDR3 DNA: TGTGCCAGTAGTACCGCCTCAGGGGGCACCTTCTATGGCTACACCTTC
clone size: .; V gene: TRBV7-2; D gene: .; J gene: TRBJ2-5; CDR3 protein: CASSSDSWTQYF; CDR3 DNA: TGTGCCAGCAGTTCCGACAGTTGGACCCAGTACTTC
clone size: once; V gene: TRBV5-1; D gene: .; J gene: TRBJ2-3; CDR3 protein: CASRGTLTTGHTQYF; CDR3 DNA: TGCGCCAGCAGGGGTACGCTCACCACAGGACATACGCAGTATTTT
clone size: few; V gene: TRBV4-1; D gene: .; J gene: TRBJ2-5; CDR3 protein: CASSLSVTQETQYF; CDR3 DNA: TGCGCCAGCAGCCTAAGTGTAACTCAGGAGACCCAGTACTTC
clone size: .; V gene: TRBV7-3; D gene: .; J gene: TRBJ1-1; CDR3 protein: CASSLGGARRTEAFF; CDR3 DNA: TGTGCCAGCAGCTTAGGGGGAGCACGGCGCACTGAAGCTTTCTTT
clone size: .; V gene: TRBV5-6; D gene: .; J gene: TRBJ1-1; CDR3 protein: CASSKNTEAFF; CDR3 DNA: TGTGCCAGCAGCAAGAACACTGAAGCTTTCTTT
clone size: few; V gene: TRBV10-3; D gene: TRBD1; J gene: TRBJ1-4; CDR3 protein: CAISQTGQGSEKLFF; CDR3 DNA: TGTGCCATCAGCCAAACTGGACAGGGTAGCGAAAAACTGTTTTTT
clone size: few; V gene: TRBV28; D gene: TRBD1; J gene: TRBJ2-7; CDR3 protein: CASRTGGVYEQYF; CDR3 DNA: TGTGCCAGCAGGACAGGGGGAGTCTACGAGCAGTACTTC
clone size: few; V gene: TRBV23-1; D gene: .; J gene: TRBJ1-6; CDR3 protein: CASSQYTQDLLNSPLHF; CDR3 DNA: TGCGCCAGCAGTCAATACACACAGGATTTGCTTAATTCACCCCTCCACTTT
clone size: few; V gene: TRBV10-3; D gene: .; J gene: TRBJ1-2; CDR3 protein: CAISVSPGAEYGYTF; CDR3 DNA: TGTGCCATCAGTGTTAGTCCGGGGGCGGAGTATGGCTACACCTTC
clone size: .; V gene: TRBV6-5; D gene: .; J gene: TRBJ1-1; CDR3 protein: CASQQNTEAFF; CDR3 DNA: TGTGCCAGCCAACAGAACACTGAAGCTTTCTTT
clone size: few; V gene: TRBV6-5; D gene: .; J gene: TRBJ1-2; CDR3 protein: CASGRNYGYTF; CDR3 DNA: TGTGCCAGCGGACGGAACTATGGCTACACCTTC
clone size: .; V gene: TRBV29-1; D gene: TRBD1; J gene: TRBJ1-1; CDR3 protein: CSGGTVNTEAFF; CDR3 DNA: TGCAGCGGAGGGACAGTGAACACTGAAGCTTTCTTT
clone size: .; V gene: TRBV5-1; D gene: .; J gene: TRBJ2-3; CDR3 protein: CASSFGTDTDTQYF; CDR3 DNA: TGCGCCAGCAGCTTTGGGACCGACACAGATACGCAGTATTTT
clone size: .; V gene: TRBV5-4; D gene: .; J gene: TRBJ2-3; CDR3 protein: CASSPGPVRGDTQYF; CDR3 DNA: TGTGCCAGCAGCCCGGGGCCCGTAAGAGGAGATACGCAGTATTTT
clone size: .; V gene: TRBV7-2; D gene: .; J gene: TRBJ2-5; CDR3 protein: CASSLVGASTETQYF; CDR3 DNA: TGTGCCAGCAGCTTAGTTGGTGCTAGCACCGAGACCCAGTACTTC
clone size: few; V gene: TRBV10-3; D gene: .; J gene: TRBJ1-1; CDR3 protein: CAIRGSSNTEAFF; CDR3 DNA: TGTGCCATCCGTGGTAGCTCGAACACTGAAGCTTTCTTT
clone size: few; V gene: TRBV18; D gene: .; J gene: TRBJ1-2; CDR3 protein: CASSRDYYGYTF; CDR3 DNA: TGTGCCAGCTCCAGGGACTACTATGGCTACACCTTC